A selection of T cell receptor beta chains follows, all from one sample in a study of technical replicates of blood from a few donors. Assay used: immunoSEQ multiplex PCR; TCRdb lists only in-frame clones, some missing. The sample lists under 65,000 clones, 90% to 95% occurring once. Sample: PBMCs. These receptors came from a human donor in good health. Some clones in this sample may be carry-over from other donors' samples. The CDR3 runs from the conserved cysteine through the conserved F or W. The D gene is left open where the match is weak. Clone size appears in some rows only: once, few, many, or a class for an expanded clone.

>.|TRBJ1-1|.|TRBV29-1
TGCAGCGTTGAAGGCGTGGCAGGGAACACTGAAGCTTTCTTT
CSVEGVAGNTEAFF
>.|TRBJ1-2|.|TRBV5-6
TGTGCCAGCAGCTCAACAGGGTTAATCTATGGCTACACCTTC
CASSSTGLIYGYTF
>TRBD2|TRBJ2-5|.|TRBV6-6
TGTGCCAGCTCTTCGGGAGGAGAGACCCAGTACTTC
CASSSGGETQYF
>.|TRBJ2-3|.|TRBV4-3
TGCGCCAGCAGCCAAGGAGGCCCAAGCACAGATACGCAGTATTTT
CASSQGGPSTDTQYF
>.|TRBJ1-5|.|TRBV7-8
TGTGCCAGCAGCTTAGGAGGGGGTCAGCCCCAGCATTTT
CASSLGGGQPQHF
>.|TRBJ1-6|.|TRBV4-2
TGTGCCAGCAGCCAAGATGTGGAGAATTCACCCCTCCACTTT
CASSQDVENSPLHF
>TRBD2|TRBJ2-7|.|TRBV15
TGTGCCACCAGCGGACAACAACTAGCGGGAAACGAGCAGTACTTC
CATSGQQLAGNEQYF
>TRBD1|TRBJ1-5|.|TRBV6-5
TGTGCCAGACTATTGGGACAGCTCAATCAGCCCCAGCATTTT
CARLLGQLNQPQHF
>.|TRBJ1-3|.|TRBV18
TGTGCCAGCTCCGAGACATCTGGAAACACCATATATTTT
CASSETSGNTIYF
>.|TRBJ2-7|.|TRBV6-5
TGTGCCAGCAGTTACCGGGGACACGAGTACTTC
CASSYRGHEYF
>TRBD1|TRBJ2-6|once|TRBV30
TGTGCCTCCAACTCCGGGACAGGGACTTCCTCTGGGGCCAACGTCCTGACTTTC
CASNSGTGTSSGANVLTF
>TRBD1|TRBJ1-2|.|TRBV4-1
TGCGCCAGCAGCCAAGACACCAACAGGGGCGGCTACACCTTC
CASSQDTNRGGYTF
>TRBD1|TRBJ1-1|.|TRBV11-2
TGTGCCAGCAGCTTCGGGACAGGGGGCGCAGGGAACACTGAAGCTTTCTTT
CASSFGTGGAGNTEAFF
>TRBD1|TRBJ2-7|.|TRBV15
TGTGCCACCAGCAGACCTCCGGGACAGGGTTCCTACGAGCAGTACTTC
CATSRPPGQGSYEQYF
>TRBD1|TRBJ2-3|.|TRBV6-1
TGTGCCAGCAGTGGGTGGGACAGAACAGATACGCAGTATTTT
CASSGWDRTDTQYF